This T cell receptor (beta chain) was sequenced during a study of shared clonotypes between healthy human individuals. How the authors handled the data: Filtering was not the same, since immunoSEQ gave junction-only sequences without quality scores. Sequenced by immunoSEQ multiplex PCR; TCRdb stores in-frame clones only, minus some. That table supplies the V and J calls and clone size; D and trimming were determined from the DNA. The table has 2 million to 2.5 million clones, 90% to 95% seen once. Deletions cut 3 bases from V and 5 bases from J, with 16 bases between. The length of the CDR3 is 15 residues. The germline CDR1 and CDR2 sequences are MNHNS and SASEGT.

The sample taken for sequencing was naive CD4+ T cells sorted from blood. Subset defined: CD45RA+ positively selected. This sequence was found in a man younger than 35 in good health. This sequence joins TRBV6-1 and TRBJ1-1, with a tentative D call TRBD1 (5 bases). The CDR3 nucleotides are TGTGCCAGCAGTGATACCGCCAGGGTAAGGACTGAAGCTTTCTTT. This codes for CASSDTARVRTEAFF.